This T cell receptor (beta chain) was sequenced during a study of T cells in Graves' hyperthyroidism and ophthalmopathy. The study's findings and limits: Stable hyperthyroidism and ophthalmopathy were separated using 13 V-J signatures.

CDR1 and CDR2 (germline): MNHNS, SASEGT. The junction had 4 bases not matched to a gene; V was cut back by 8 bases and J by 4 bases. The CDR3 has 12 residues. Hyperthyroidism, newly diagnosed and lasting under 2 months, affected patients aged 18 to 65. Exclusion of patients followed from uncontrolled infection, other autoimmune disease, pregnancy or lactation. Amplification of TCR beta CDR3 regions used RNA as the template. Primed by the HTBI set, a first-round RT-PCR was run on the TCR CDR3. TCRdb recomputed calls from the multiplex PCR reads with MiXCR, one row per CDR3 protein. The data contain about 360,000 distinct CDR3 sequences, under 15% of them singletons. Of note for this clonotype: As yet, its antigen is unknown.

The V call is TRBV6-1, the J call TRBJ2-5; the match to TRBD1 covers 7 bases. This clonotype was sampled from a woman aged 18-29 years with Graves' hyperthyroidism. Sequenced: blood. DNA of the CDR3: TGTGCCAGCTCGACAGGGTTAGAGACCCAGTACTTC. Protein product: CASSTGLETQYF.